Sequencing of this T cell receptor (beta chain) was carried out in a study of CD8+CD57+ T cells in acquired aplastic anemia. The wider study: CD4+ and CD8+ cells, once sorted, gave DNA averaging around 3.4 ug.

Details on this clonotype: Its target is not known.

Previously, flow cytometry had revealed CD8+CD57+ cell expansion in the patients chosen for sequencing. General study points: Significant differences in CD8+ Simpson's diversity were not observed between patients and controls. About 27 shared CD8+ CDR3s appeared highly expressed within patients' immunodominant clones.

Genomic DNA acted as the template from which TCR beta VDJ combination and CDR3 sequence profiling were carried out. TCRdb redid the calling of the reads with MiXCR, one entry per CDR3 protein. The profile covers some 200,000 distinct CDR3 sequences, with less than 50% appearing a single time and more than 1.5% taken by the ten largest. V was shortened by 6 bases and J by 2 bases, with 14 bases between the two germline ends. The germline V gene has CDR1 LNHDA and CDR2 SQIVND (reference sequence). The CDR3 consists of 14 residues. Sequenced: sorted CD4+, CD8+, or CD8+CD57+ T cells (not recorded which) from PBMCs. The origin of this receptor is a human donor with aplastic anemia. The genes are TRBV19 and TRBJ2-7; possible D gene TRBD2, 7 bases. The CDR3 spells CASSWGRETYEQYF. The DNA for the CDR3 is TGTGCCAGTAGCTGGGGGCGGGAGACCTACGAGCAGTACTTC.